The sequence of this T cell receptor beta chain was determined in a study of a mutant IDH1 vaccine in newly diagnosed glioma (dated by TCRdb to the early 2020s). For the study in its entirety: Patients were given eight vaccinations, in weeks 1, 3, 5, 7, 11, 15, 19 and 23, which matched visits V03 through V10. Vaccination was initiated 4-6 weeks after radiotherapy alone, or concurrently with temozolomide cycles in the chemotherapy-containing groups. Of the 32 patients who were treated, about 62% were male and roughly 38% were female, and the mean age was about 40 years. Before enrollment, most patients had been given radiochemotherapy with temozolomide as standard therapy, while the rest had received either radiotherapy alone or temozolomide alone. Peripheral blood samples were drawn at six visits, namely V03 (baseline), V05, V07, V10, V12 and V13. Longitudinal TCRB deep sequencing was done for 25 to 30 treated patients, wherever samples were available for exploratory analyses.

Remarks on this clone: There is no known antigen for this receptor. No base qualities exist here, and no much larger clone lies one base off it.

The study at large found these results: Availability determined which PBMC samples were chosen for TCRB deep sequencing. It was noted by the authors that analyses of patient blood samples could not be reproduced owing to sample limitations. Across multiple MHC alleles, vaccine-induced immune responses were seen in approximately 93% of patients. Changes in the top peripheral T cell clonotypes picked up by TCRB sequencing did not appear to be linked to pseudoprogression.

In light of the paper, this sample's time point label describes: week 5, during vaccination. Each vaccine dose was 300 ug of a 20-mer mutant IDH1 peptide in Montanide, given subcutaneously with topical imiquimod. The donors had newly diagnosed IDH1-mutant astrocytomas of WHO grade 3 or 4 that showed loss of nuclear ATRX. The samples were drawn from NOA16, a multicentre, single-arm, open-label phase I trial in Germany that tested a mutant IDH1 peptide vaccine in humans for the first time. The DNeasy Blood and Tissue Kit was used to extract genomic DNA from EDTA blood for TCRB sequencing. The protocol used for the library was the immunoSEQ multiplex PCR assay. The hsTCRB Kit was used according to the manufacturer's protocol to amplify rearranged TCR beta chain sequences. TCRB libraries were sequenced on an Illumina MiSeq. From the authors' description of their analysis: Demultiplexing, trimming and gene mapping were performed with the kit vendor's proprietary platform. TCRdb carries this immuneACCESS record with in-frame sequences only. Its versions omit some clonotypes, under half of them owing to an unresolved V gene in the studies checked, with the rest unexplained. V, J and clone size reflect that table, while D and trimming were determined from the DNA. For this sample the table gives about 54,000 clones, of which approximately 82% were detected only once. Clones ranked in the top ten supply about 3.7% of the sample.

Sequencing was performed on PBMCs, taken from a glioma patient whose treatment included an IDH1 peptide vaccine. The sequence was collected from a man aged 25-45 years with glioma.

The DNA is TGTGCCAGCAGTTACAGGGGGTACACTGAAGCTTTCTTT. It encodes CASSYRGYTEAFF. The sequence links TRBV6-5 to TRBJ1-1, with a tentative D gene TRBD1 over 6 matching bases. V is reduced by 2 bases and J by 3 bases, leaving a spacing of 7 bases between them. The germline V gene provides CDR1 MNHEY and CDR2 SVGAGI. Inclusive of the bounding cysteine and phenylalanine, the CDR3 is 13 residues long. This entry keeps only the CDR3 DNA: 39 bases, framed from base 1.